This is a list of T cell receptor beta chains from one sample in a study of regulatory T cells in long-lasting Graves disease. TCRdb re-derived calls from the multiplex PCR reads in MiXCR, one entry per CDR3 protein. The sample has under 800,000 distinct CDR3 sequences, roughly 15% seen once. These same records also appear under a second study, on T cells in Graves' hyperthyroidism and ophthalmopathy.

Sample: peripheral blood mononuclear cells (PBMCs), taken at new diagnosis, from a patient treated with antithyroid drugs. These receptors were taken from a woman in her thirties with Graves disease. Each CDR3 is given with its conserved first and last residue. A D gene is named only where the DNA matches it firmly. The size entry is marked missing in some rows and otherwise reads once, few, many or a size class.

d_call j_call clone_size v_call cdr3_aa cdr3_nt
TRBD1 TRBJ1-5 few TRBV19 CASSFNPGQGWTPQHF TGTGCCAGTAGCTTTAATCCGGGACAGGGATGGACGCCCCAGCATTTT
TRBD2 TRBJ2-1 - TRBV6-1 CASTGASGIYNEQFF TGTGCCAGCACCGGAGCTAGCGGGATCTACAATGAGCAGTTCTTC
TRBD1 TRBJ1-1 many TRBV19 CASSTRDRMNTEAFF TGTGCCAGTAGTACCCGGGACAGAATGAACACTGAAGCTTTCTTT
TRBD1 TRBJ1-2 - TRBV6-2/TRBV6-3 CASRTSGTGWGYTF TGTGCCAGCAGAACCTCCGGGACAGGGTGGGGCTACACCTTC
- TRBJ2-2 many TRBV20-1 CSARARVGSGLNTGELFF TGCAGTGCTAGAGCTCGGGTCGGGAGCGGGCTGAACACCGGGGAGCTGTTTTTT
- TRBJ2-7 once TRBV5-5 CASSHRTHEQYF TGTGCCAGCAGCCACAGAACCCACGAGCAGTACTTC
- TRBJ2-7 - TRBV5-1 CASSRPTNPYEQYF TGCGCCAGCAGCCGACCCACAAACCCCTACGAGCAGTACTTC
- TRBJ2-7 many TRBV28 CASSRYEQYF TGTGCCAGCAGCCGCTACGAGCAGTACTTC
TRBD2 TRBJ2-1 many TRBV28 CASRSTRGASGRNEQFF TGTGCCAGCAGGTCTACCCGGGGGGCTAGCGGGAGAAATGAGCAGTTCTTC
- TRBJ2-7 many TRBV27 CASSSSAAGWYEQYF TGTGCCAGCAGTTCGAGCGCGGCAGGGTGGTACGAGCAGTACTTC
- TRBJ2-3 few TRBV9 CASSARDGKTDTQYF TGTGCCAGCAGCGCACGGGACGGAAAAACAGATACGCAGTATTTT
- TRBJ2-7 - TRBV20-1 CSAREASETYEQYF TGCAGTGCTAGAGAGGCTAGTGAGACCTACGAGCAGTACTTC
- TRBJ2-1 - TRBV15 CATSRDTGPPYNEQFF TGTGCCACCAGCAGAGATACAGGGCCTCCCTACAATGAGCAGTTCTTC
- TRBJ1-1 many TRBV7-8 CATHGRLNTEAFF TGTGCCACTCACGGCAGATTGAACACTGAAGCTTTCTTT
- TRBJ2-3 many TRBV2 CASNEGQVDTQYF TGTGCCTCAAACGAGGGCCAGGTTGATACGCAGTATTTT
TRBD1 TRBJ2-3 many TRBV2 CASRTGGVGDTQYF TGTGCCAGCAGGACAGGGGGCGTGGGGGATACGCAGTATTTT